Each of the 16 T cell receptor beta chains below was sequenced from the same sample in a study of blood T cell repertoires in COVID-19 (TCRdb year 2020). To prepare the library, the immunoSEQ multiplex PCR assay was applied. Here the immuneACCESS table is served through TCRdb, limited to in-frame sequences with V and J called. Missing clones are a known gap in these copies; in checked studies unresolved V genes cover under half, and the rest lacks a known reason. This sample has roughly 240,000 clones in its table, and 70% to 85% of those were observed once. The top ten clonotypes cover about 2.1% of the sample. Sequencing input: peripheral blood. All receptors derive from a man in his forties or fifties who had recovered from COVID-19.

This clone has only a few counts. The chain uses TRBV21-1 and TRBJ1-5; TRBD1, the D gene given by the table, was not confirmed from the DNA. TRBV21-1 is labeled a pseudogene. The CDR3 is made up of 15 amino acids. The CDR3 bases are TGTGCCAGCAGCCCAGGGGGCGCGGGCAATCAGCCCCAGCATTTT. Amino acids: CASSPGGAGNQPQHF.

The rearrangement links TRBV12-3 or TRBV12-4 to TRBJ2-5, with D tentatively TRBD1 (6 bases). Trimming removed 5 bases at V and 4 bases at J, with 11 bases between. CDR3 size: 13 residues. The CDR3 DNA reads as TGTGCCAGCAGTCACGGGACAACAGAGACCCAGTACTTC. Its translation is CASSHGTTETQYF.

The chain recombines TRBV4-3 with TRBJ1-2, with D unclear. The V gene lost 1 base and the J gene lost 7 bases, with 7 bases spanning the gap. Germline V gene data show CDR1 as LGHNA and CDR2 as YSLEER. The CDR3 has 12 residues. CDR3 bases: TGCGCCAGCAGCCAAGCCGGTAGTGGCTACACCTTC. Encoded protein: CASSQAGSGYTF.

The rearrangement joins TRBV10-3 to TRBJ2-2; 9 nucleotides match TRBD2. Losses at the gene ends were 7 bases for V and 6 bases for J; bases not matched to a gene: 9. This CDR3 comprises 15 residues. In germline, CDR1 is ENHRY, CDR2 SYGVKD. The DNA of the CDR3 is TGTGCCATCACCGGGGCGGGAGGGCTGGCCGGGGAGCTGTTTTTT. Its protein is CAITGAGGLAGELFF.

V usage is TRBV6-5 and J usage is TRBJ2-1; D ambiguous. Germline CDR1 and CDR2: MNHEY and SVGAGI. The CDR3 length is 15 residues. V was shortened by 7 bases and J by 1 base, with 14 bases between the two germline ends. The CDR3 loop is CASKSVARSYNEQFF. CDR3 bases: TGTGCCAGCAAATCTGTAGCTCGGTCCTACAATGAGCAGTTCTTC.

This CDR3 reads CATSGTSGETQYF. The CDR3 nucleotides read TGTGCCACCAGCGGTACTTCCGGAGAGACCCAGTACTTC. The chain has TRBV24-1 and TRBJ2-5; D is unresolved. Germline values: CDR1 KGHDR, CDR2 SFDVKD. Trimming removed 7 bases from V and 4 bases from J, with 12 bases in between. The CDR3 covers 13 residues.

The chain has TRBV5-1 and TRBJ2-7; perhaps TRBD1 as D (6 bases). V was shortened by 1 base and J by 7 bases, with 18 bases between the two germline ends. Germline V gene lookup returns CDR1 SGHRS and CDR2 YFSETQ. The CDR3 loop spans 15 amino acids. In nucleotides, the CDR3 is TGCGCCAGCAGCTTGATGGACAGTCATAGGGCGGAGCAGTACTTC. This gives the protein CASSLMDSHRAEQYF.

The V and J genes are TRBV7-2 and TRBJ2-3; D ambiguous. CDR1 is SGHTA and CDR2 is FQGNSA in the germline V gene. The CDR3 extends over 14 amino acids. V gave up 4 bases and J gave up 0 bases, with 8 bases separating them. CDR3 coding DNA: TGTGCCAGCAGCTCTAGGTCAAGCACAGATACGCAGTATTTT. Protein: CASSSRSSTDTQYF.

The CDR3 sequence: CASSLLKGGEQYF. As DNA, the CDR3 is TGTGCCAGCAGTTTATTGAAGGGAGGCGAGCAGTACTTC. The J gene is TRBJ2-7, the V gene TRBV27, with a weak D call TRBD2 (6 bases). Germline CDR1 reads MNHEY; CDR2 reads SMNVEV (reference sequence). The CDR3 covers 13 residues. The germline V and J ends were trimmed by 1 base and 6 bases, with 10 bases remaining between them.

The chain links TRBV11-3 to TRBJ2-1, with TRBD1 matching over 8 bases. V lost 5 bases and J lost 6; bases outside the gene matches: 12. Germline lookup yields CDR1 SGHNT and CDR2 YENEEA. CDR3 length: 16 amino acids. The CDR3 loop is CASSAGRDRIVNEQFF. CDR3 in DNA: TGTGCCAGCAGCGCGGGGCGGGACAGGATCGTCAATGAGCAGTTCTTC. The complete variable domain, with remaining parts taken from reference TRBV11-3 and TRBJ2-1, reads EAGVVQSPRYKIIEKKQPVAFWCNPISGHNTLYWYLQNLGQGPELLIRYENEEAVDDSQLPKDRFSAERLKGVDSTLKIQPAELGDSAVYLCASSAGRDRIVNEQFFGPGTRLTVL.

Comments on this clone: At the DNA level, this CDR3 is encoded by other sequences in the same sample as well. This sequence joins TRBV18 and TRBJ1-1; TRBD1 matches 12 bases. There are 16 residues in the CDR3. Looked up from germline, CDR1 is KGHSH and CDR2 is LQKENI. V gave up 2 bases and J gave up 0 bases; unmatched junction bases: 1. The CDR3 here is CASSPGTGGLNTEAFF. CDR3 nucleotides: TGTGCCAGCTCACCAGGGACAGGGGGCCTGAACACTGAAGCTTTCTTT. Filled out from reference TRBV18 and TRBJ1-1, the complete variable domain reads NAGVMQNPRHLVRRRGQEARLRCSPMKGHSHVYWYRQLPEEGLKFMVYLQKENIIDESGMPKERFSAEFPKEGPSILRIQQVVRGDSAAYFCASSPGTGGLNTEAFFGQGTRLTVV.

This rearrangement joins TRBV25-1 to TRBJ1-2; tentatively, D is TRBD1 (5 bases). The germline CDR1 and CDR2 sequences are MGHDK and SYGVNS. CDR3 length: 12 residues. Trimming stripped 2 bases from V and 5 bases from J, with 6 bases between. The CDR3 DNA follows: TGTGCCAGCAGTGAACAGGGATATGGCTACACCTTC. The encoded protein is CASSEQGYGYTF.

As regards this clone: Compared with germline, one end of the junction differs, possibly owing to a read error. V is TRBV6-2 or TRBV6-3 and J is TRBJ2-7; D is perhaps TRBD2 (6 bases). The CDR3 consists of 13 residues. From germline, CDR1 is MNHEY and CDR2 SVGEGT. In DNA form, the CDR3 reads TGTGCCAGCAGTTACTCGAGGTCCCGGGAGCCGAGCTTC. Protein: CASSYSRSREPSF.

The chain couples TRBV6-6 to TRBJ2-1; D is perhaps TRBD2 (5 bases). Germline V CDR1 and CDR2: MNHNY, SVGAGI (reference sequence). V shed 2 bases and J shed 6 bases, with 8 bases lying between them. This CDR3 spans 13 amino acids. Here the CDR3 reads CASSYERTNEQFF. CDR3 sequence (DNA): TGTGCCAGCAGTTACGAGCGGACCAATGAGCAGTTCTTC.

The chain combines TRBV5-4 with TRBJ2-1, with 12 bases fitting TRBD2. V gave up 4 bases and J gave up 6 bases; unmatched junction bases: 8. The V gene's germline CDR1 is SGHNT and CDR2 YYREEE (reference sequence). The CDR3 extends over 16 amino acids. The CDR3 protein is CASSTRLAGAGNEQFF. DNA for the CDR3: TGTGCCAGCAGCACAAGACTAGCGGGGGCGGGCAATGAGCAGTTCTTC.

In DNA, the CDR3 is TGCGCCAGCAGCCAAGAATATCCAGGGAACTATGGCTACACCTTC. Its translation is CASSQEYPGNYGYTF. The V and J genes are TRBV4-3 and TRBJ1-2; the D gene is possibly TRBD1 (5 bases). V gave up 0 bases and J gave up 2 bases, with 10 bases separating them. CDR1 is LGHNA, CDR2 YSLEER, per germline. The CDR3 consists of 15 residues.